These 23 T cell receptor beta chains were all obtained from the same sample, sequenced in a study of monozygotic twins with inflammatory bowel disease (dated by TCRdb to between 2019 and 2020). Library generation was performed with 5' RACE. TCRdb lists the instrument as Illumina HiSeq 2500. TCRdb reprocessed the public reads and reports one entry per CDR3 protein sequence, without DNA. This sample's table has entries for over 150,000 distinct CDR3 sequences. Jointly, the top ten make up over 2.5% of the sample. The sequenced sample consisted of blood. These receptors were obtained from a human donor with ulcerative colitis or Crohn's disease, or a healthy co-twin of an affected twin (not recorded which).

CDR3 in amino acids: CSLLALAGATDTQYF. This chain connects TRBV20-1 to TRBJ2-3; the D call of TRBD2 rests on TCRdb alone, since no DNA is present to check it. The CDR3 extends over 15 amino acids. Germline CDR1 reads DFQATT; CDR2 reads SNEGSKA (reference sequence).

The chain is built from TRBV29-1 and TRBJ2-5; absent DNA, TCRdb's TRBD2 call cannot be checked. Germline V gene sequence: CDR1 SQVTM, CDR2 ANQGSEA. The CDR3 runs 18 residues. This chain's CDR3 is CSVDGLAGGLPNQETQYF.

The chain employs TRBV5-1 and TRBJ1-6. In germline, CDR1 is SGHRS, CDR2 YFSETQ. The CDR3 is 12 residues long. The CDR3 sequence is CASSLRNSPLHF.

The rearrangement uses TRBV20-1 and TRBJ2-3; TCRdb lists TRBD2, though no DNA is available to test this call. Germline CDR1 DFQATT, CDR2 SNEGSKA (reference sequence). CDR3 size: 17 residues. The CDR3 loop reads CSARDLLGLAGTDTQYF.

The chain has TRBV24-1 and TRBJ2-2; TCRdb's D call of TRBD1 is untestable without DNA. Germline CDR1 reads KGHDR; CDR2 reads SFDVKD. This CDR3 contains 16 residues. CDR3 region: CATRETGNERTGELFF.

The chain employs TRBV4-1 and TRBJ1-3. The germline V gene has CDR1 MGHRA and CDR2 YSYEKL. The CDR3 has 14 amino acids. CDR3 sequence reads: CASSLLDRRNTIYF.

The V call is TRBV5-4, the J call TRBJ2-3; TCRdb's D call of TRBD2 is untestable without DNA. Germline loops: CDR1 SGHNT, CDR2 YYREEE (reference sequence). The CDR3 totals 17 residues. The CDR3 reads CASSLRLAGGPTDTQYF. Filled out from reference TRBV5-4 and TRBJ2-3, the complete variable domain reads ETGVTQSPTHLIKTRGQQVTLRCSSQSGHNTVSWYQQALGQGPQFIFQYYREEENGRGNFPPRFSGLQFPNYSSELNVNALELDDSALYLCASSLRLAGGPTDTQYFGPGTRLTVL.

This chain uses TRBV20-1 with TRBJ2-3; TCRdb calls TRBD2, which cannot be checked without DNA. Germline CDR1 reads DFQATT; CDR2 reads SNEGSKA (reference sequence). CDR3 length: 15 amino acids. CDR3 sequence reads: CSAASSGWVTDTQYF.

The chain couples TRBV6-1 to TRBJ1-6; absent DNA, TCRdb's TRBD1 call cannot be checked. CDR1 MNHNS and CDR2 SASEGT come from the germline V gene. The CDR3 consists of 15 residues. CDR3 region: CASSQTGTANSPLHF.

The chain is built from TRBV12-3 or TRBV12-4 and TRBJ2-7; the D gene TCRdb calls, TRBD2, cannot be checked with no DNA. CDR3 length: 17 residues. The CDR3 sequence is CASSLAPGLAVKDEQYF.

The chain is built from TRBV28 and TRBJ2-3; TCRdb proposes TRBD1, but this gene call is untestable without DNA. Germline V lookup: CDR1 MDHEN, CDR2 SYDVKM. CDR3 length equals 16 residues. The CDR3: CASSFPTATSTDTQYF.

The gene calls are TRBV29-1 and TRBJ2-2. The CDR3 has 12 amino acids. The V gene's germline CDR1 is SQVTM and CDR2 ANQGSEA. Here the CDR3 reads CSVEANTGELFF.

The rearrangement links TRBV5-4 to TRBJ2-1. The germline gives CDR1 SGHNT, CDR2 YYREEE (reference sequence). The CDR3 spans 16 residues. This chain's CDR3 is CVSSLEIGTLYNEQFF.

This chain uses TRBV10-3 with TRBJ1-2. Germline CDR1 is ENHRY and CDR2 is SYGVKD. The CDR3 sequence is 15 residues long. CDR3 residues: CATYYGSSSNYGYTF.

V and J are TRBV6-2 or TRBV6-3 and TRBJ2-2. CDR3 length equals 13 residues. Germline CDR1 MNHEY, CDR2 SVGEGT. The CDR3 here is CASISLDTGELFF.

The chain couples TRBV29-1 to TRBJ1-1; TCRdb designates TRBD1, a call that cannot be tested without DNA. This CDR3 spans 14 amino acids. Germline V gene data show CDR1 as SQVTM and CDR2 as ANQGSEA. The CDR3: CSVGGPGGSPEAFF.

The genes are TRBV9 and TRBJ2-1; the TCRdb call, TRBD2, lacks DNA for checking. The CDR3 is made up of 14 amino acids. Germline V gene data show CDR1 as SGDLS and CDR2 as YYNGEE. The CDR3 loop is CASSSYGSINEQFF.

This chain connects TRBV5-1 to TRBJ1-4; TCRdb selects TRBD1, and the lack of DNA leaves this call unchecked. Germline V gene data show CDR1 as SGHRS and CDR2 as YFSETQ. This CDR3 contains 13 residues. This CDR3 reads CASSSGGGEKLFF.

The chain has TRBV21-1 and TRBJ2-5; TCRdb designates TRBD1, a call that cannot be tested without DNA. TRBV21-1 is tagged as a pseudogene. This CDR3 has 18 amino acids. CDR3 protein: CASSNQIRDSKYQETQYF.

V is TRBV12-3 or TRBV12-4 and J is TRBJ2-2; the D gene TCRdb calls, TRBD2, cannot be checked with no DNA. This CDR3 has 16 amino acids. The CDR3 is CASTSTSGRNTGELFF.

The chain employs TRBV20-1 and TRBJ2-7; there is no DNA to check the TCRdb D call of TRBD1. The CDR3 is 14 amino acids. Per the germline V gene, CDR1 is DFQATT and CDR2 is SNEGSKA (reference sequence). The CDR3 sequence is CSARKTGISYEQYF.

V gene TRBV5-1 combines with J gene TRBJ2-2; TCRdb's D call, TRBD2, is unchecked because there is no DNA. CDR1 is SGHRS and CDR2 is YFSETQ in the germline V gene. CDR3 length equals 15 residues. Here the CDR3 reads CASSLTGSGTGELFF.

J is TRBJ2-1 and V is TRBV7-6; the TRBD2 assignment by TCRdb is unverifiable without DNA. The germline CDR1 and CDR2 sequences are SGHVS and FNYEAQ. The CDR3 runs 15 residues. CDR3: CASSSLAGPYNEQFF.